This record concerns one TCR beta chain sequence. The data stem from a study of blood T cell repertoires in COVID-19. The CDR3 covers 18 residues. Germline-derived CDR1 and CDR2 are MDHEN and SYDVKM. Trimming shortened V by 4 bases and J by 5 bases, and 26 bases separated the two germline ends. Generated by immunoSEQ multiplex PCR, the TCRdb table keeps only in-frame clones and is missing some. The sample has approximately 120,000 clones; roughly 89% are singletons. The sample consisted of peripheral blood. The rearrangement uses TRBV28 and TRBJ1-2, with D possibly matching TRBD1 (5 bases). The source is a human donor with acute or convalescent COVID-19. The donor label of this sample is uncertain. The CDR3 region has the DNA TGTGCCAGCAGTTGGGCCGGGGGATTCGGTGGCGCCTGGTATGGCTACACCTTC. It codes for CASSWAGGFGGAWYGYTF.